This T cell receptor (beta chain) is from a study of beta chain features in type 1 diabetes. Every isolated RNA sample was fully reverse transcribed, so sequencing captured expressed TCRB transcripts. Sequencing was performed with immunoSEQ multiplex PCR; in TCRdb, only in-frame clones are kept and a portion is missing. The table records fewer than 650,000 clones, roughly a sixth of them present only once. Every participating donor gave one draw, a heparinised blood sample averaging about 100 mL. V trimming: 0 bases; J trimming: 0 bases; junction bases outside the gene matches: 1. From germline, CDR1 is SGHRS and CDR2 YFSETQ. The length of the CDR3 is 15 residues. This clone was seen only a few times.

The genes are TRBV5-1 and TRBJ2-3; 7 bases are shared with TRBD1. Sequenced sample: naive CD4+ T cells from blood. This sequence was found in a man younger than 30 in good health. For the CDR3, the DNA is TGCGCCAGCAGCTTGGACAGGGGCAGCACAGATACGCAGTATTTT. This gives the protein CASSLDRGSTDTQYF. Complete variable domain (other parts from reference TRBV5-1 and TRBJ2-3): KAGVTQTPRYLIKTRGQQVTLSCSPISGHRSVSWYQQTPGQGLQFLFEYFSETQRNKGNFPGRFSGRQFSNSRSEMNVSTLELGDSALYLCASSLDRGSTDTQYFGPGTRLTVL.